This T cell receptor beta chain was documented in a study of cytomegalovirus exposure and HLA in healthy donors. Study conclusions and caveats: Later analysis revealed greater clonal expansion in HLA-associated TCR beta chains than in equally common others. Segments of the TCR beta V type were, in most cases, productive about 87% or about 30% of the time in an earlier analysis.

As regards this clone: What it binds is unknown.

Germline V gives CDR1 SGHNT, CDR2 YYREEE (reference sequence). Between the trimmed V and J ends, which lost 0 bases and 4 bases, there was a span of 8 bases. The CDR3 contains 14 residues. This PCR relied on a set of 60 Vbeta primers and 13 Jbeta primers. Source study methods: There were about 80 million unique TCR beta chains by a later count, and approximately 12 million of them were shared. TCRdb's copy holds only in-frame clones and misses some; the assay was immunoSEQ multiplex PCR. Clonal size and the V and J genes are those of that table, whereas D and trimming came from the DNA. The repertoire includes 100,000 or so clones, around 74% of them detected once, and around 14% sits in the top ten.

This receptor was identified in a male donor in good health and CMV-seropositive. The gene calls are TRBV5-4 and TRBJ1-3, with a possible D match to TRBD1 (6 bases). The sample was PBMCs. CDR3 amino acids: CASSLDRVGNTIYF. CDR3 in DNA: TGTGCCAGCAGCTTGGACAGGGTCGGAAACACCATATATTTT.